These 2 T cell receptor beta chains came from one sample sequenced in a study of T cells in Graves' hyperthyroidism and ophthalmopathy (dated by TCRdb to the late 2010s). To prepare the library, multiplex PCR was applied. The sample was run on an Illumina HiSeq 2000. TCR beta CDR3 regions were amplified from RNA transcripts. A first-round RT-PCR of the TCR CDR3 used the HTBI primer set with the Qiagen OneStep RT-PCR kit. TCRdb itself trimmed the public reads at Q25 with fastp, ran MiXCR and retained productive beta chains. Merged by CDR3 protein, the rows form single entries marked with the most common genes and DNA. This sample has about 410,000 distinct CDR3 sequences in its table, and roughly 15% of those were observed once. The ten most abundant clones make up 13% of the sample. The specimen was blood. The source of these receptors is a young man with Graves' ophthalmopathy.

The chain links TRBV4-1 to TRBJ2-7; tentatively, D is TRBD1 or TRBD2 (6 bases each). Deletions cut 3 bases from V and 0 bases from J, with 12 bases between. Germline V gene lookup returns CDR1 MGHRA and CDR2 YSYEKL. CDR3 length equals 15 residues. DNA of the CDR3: TGCGCCAGCAGCCAGCCGCGGGACACCTCCTACGAGCAGTACTTC. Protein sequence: CASSQPRDTSYEQYF.

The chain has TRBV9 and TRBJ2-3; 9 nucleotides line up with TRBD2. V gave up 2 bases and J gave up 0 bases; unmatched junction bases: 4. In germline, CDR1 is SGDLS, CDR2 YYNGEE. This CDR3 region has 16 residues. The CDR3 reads CASSVRGRGSTDTQYF. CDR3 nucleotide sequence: TGTGCCAGCAGCGTGCGCGGGAGGGGTAGCACAGATACGCAGTATTTT.